This T cell receptor beta chain was documented in a study of blood T cells in healthy people across ages (dated by TCRdb to between 2014 and 2016). About the study as a whole: In model experiments, template switching captured roughly one uniquely barcoded TCR beta cDNA molecule for every two T cells. The study measured age-related changes in TCR beta repertoire diversity using deep sequencing normalized with unique cDNA molecular identifiers. Four age groups were formed from the donors: young (average approximately 15 years), middle-aged (roughly 38), aged (62) and long-lived (82). The study analyzed two additional independent replicas of 1 million unique cDNA reads from the same blood draw for two donors, one aged 18 to 29 and one aged 80 or older.

Library method: 5' RACE. Sequencer: Illumina HiSeq 2500. The second PCR ran for roughly 7 to 12 cycles and used a J-beta primer mix along with a sample-barcoded 5' primer. A template-switch 5' adaptor carrying 12 random nucleotides introduced a unique molecular identifier onto each TCR beta cDNA molecule. Each sample yielded at least 2.5 million CDR3-containing paired-end reads. First-strand cDNA synthesis was performed from all RNA using the Mint cDNA synthesis kit, with priming by a TRBC-specific oligonucleotide. Following uracil-DNA glycosylase treatment, all cDNA underwent a first 18-cycle PCR with the universal primers M1SS and BC2_uni_R. Under the source paper's analysis protocol: Normalization of each sample was performed by random selection of 1 million high-quality reads, each carrying a distinct molecular identifier. Instead of being binned into consensus sequences, reads that shared molecular identifiers were thrown out. CDR3 identification, clonotype clustering and error correction used MiTCR with a Q25 quality threshold and the strictest error-elimination algorithm. A nonparametric unseen species model with Euler transformation was used to estimate a lower bound on total TCR beta diversity. TCRdb trimmed public reads at Q25 via fastp, called clones via MiXCR and kept in-frame beta chains. For every CDR3 protein sequence, its rows merge into one entry that carries the most common genes and DNA. The V and J calls and clone size are TCRdb's, not the authors'. The sample table contains around 1,000,000 distinct CDR3 sequences; only one count was recorded for under 30% of them. In total, the top ten clones hold less than 0.85% of the sample.

CDR1 and CDR2 (MDHEN, SYDVKM) derive from the germline V gene. The CDR3 holds 13 amino acids from the cysteine to the phenylalanine. The sequence is cut down to CDR3 DNA, 39 bases in frame from base 1. V was cut back by 10 bases and J by 2 bases, leaving a gap of 13 bases between them. Donors were a few dozen systemically healthy Caucasian individuals from Russia aged roughly 6 to 100 years. Each donor gave 8 to 10 milliliters of peripheral blood, drawn into EDTA-treated Vacutainer tubes. Ficoll-Paque density-gradient centrifugation was used to isolate PBMCs, with at least 6.5 million per sample. Total RNA, at least 5 micrograms per sample, was extracted from PBMCs with Trizol reagent. For every donor, flow cytometry on a PBMC aliquot measured the percentage of naive CD45RAhigh/CD27high T cells. This clonotype was found a few times. The antigen it recognizes is unknown. No base-level quality is on record; no much larger clone is a single base apart.

Beyond this particular receptor, the publication reports: Because donor CMV infection status was unknown, age-related changes in expanded clonotypes were potentially confounded. The long-lived group showed more naive CD4+ T cells, fewer expanded clones and increased TCR diversity than the aged group, suggesting age selection. A strong correlation was found between observed TCR beta diversity and the percentage of naive T cells measured by flow cytometry. Total diversity estimates from one million sequenced T cells were considered lower bounds and underestimates. Bulk unsorted PBMC profiling prevented conclusive comparison of naive and antigen-experienced compartments. Observed TCR beta diversity per million T cells fell roughly linearly with age, and a significant reduction was already apparent by age around 44.

These data are also associated with another study on T cells of mothers and their children. As the second paper documents: The donors were nine systemically healthy Caucasian individuals, made up of three mothers and their six children. cDNA synthesis used all of the extracted RNA, with roughly 1.6 ug of RNA in each 15 ul reaction. In the second PCR, the M1S primer introduced both the sample barcodes and 2-4 random nucleotides. Over 9 million TCR beta CDR3 reads came from each mother, compared with about 3.2 million reads from each child. Thymic selection similarly shapes TCR recombination output in related and unrelated pairs, with minor effect from inherited differences. Normalized repertoire overlap was always slightly but never significantly higher in related than unrelated mother-child pairs. With a sensitivity of approximately 100 clones per million clonotypes, no persistent microchimeric T cell clones were detected. The study used deep NGS to compare TCR beta repertoires of mothers and children, seeking features distinguishing related mother-child pairs from unrelated individuals. The mean age was roughly 40 +/- 4 years for the mothers and around 10 +/- 4 years for the children. Libraries were sequenced on Illumina HiSeq 2000 with 100+100 nt paired-end reads after adapter ligation with NEBNext reagents. Mother and child libraries were prepared a month apart and sequenced in separate runs to prevent cross-contamination. For each donor, between about 500,000 and 2,200,000 distinct TCR beta clonotypes were identified. Naive TCR beta clonotypes were estimated from low-frequency clonotypes matched to each donor's FACS-determined naive share, without sorting.

The chain was built from TRBV28 and TRBJ2-3, with the D call tentatively TRBD1 or TRBD2, each fitting 5 bases. Sequenced: blood. This clonotype originated in a girl aged 2 to 10 in good health. The DNA sequence is as follows: TGTGCCAACCTCCGGGGCCTCACAGATACGCAGTATTTT. Translated, this gives CANLRGLTDTQYF.